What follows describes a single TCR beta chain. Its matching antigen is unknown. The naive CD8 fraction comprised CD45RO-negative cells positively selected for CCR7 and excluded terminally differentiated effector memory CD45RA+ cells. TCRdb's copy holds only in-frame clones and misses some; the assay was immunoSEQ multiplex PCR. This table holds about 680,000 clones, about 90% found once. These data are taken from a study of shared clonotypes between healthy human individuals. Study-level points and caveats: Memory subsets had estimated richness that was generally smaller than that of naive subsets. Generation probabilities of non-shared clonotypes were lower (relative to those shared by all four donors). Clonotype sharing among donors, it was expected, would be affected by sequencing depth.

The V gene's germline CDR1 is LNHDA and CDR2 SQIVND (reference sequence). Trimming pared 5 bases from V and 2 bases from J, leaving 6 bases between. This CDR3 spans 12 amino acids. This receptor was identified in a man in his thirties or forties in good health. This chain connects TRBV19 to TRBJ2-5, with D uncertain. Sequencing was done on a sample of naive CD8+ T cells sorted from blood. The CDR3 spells CASSRGQETQYF. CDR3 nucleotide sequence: TGTGCCAGTAGTCGAGGACAAGAGACCCAGTACTTC.